This T cell receptor (beta chain) was identified in a study of blood T cells in healthy people across ages. A J-beta primer mix and a sample-barcoded 5' primer were used in a second PCR of roughly 7 to 12 cycles. Carrying 12 random nucleotides, a template-switch adaptor labeled each individual cDNA molecule. TCRdb reanalysed the 5' RACE reads using MiXCR and keeps one entry per CDR3 protein. The sample lists approximately 780,000 distinct CDR3 sequences, roughly 26% seen once, with around 2.9% in the top ten. Whole-study findings and limits: Roughly linear age-related decline in beta diversity appeared, significant by age 40.

The sample holds a few counts of this clonotype. Its specificity is unknown. CDR3 length: 15 residues. CDR1 and CDR2 (germline): SGHRS, YFSETQ. The V gene end was trimmed by 0 bases and the J gene end by 5 bases; junction bases not matched to a gene: 3. This sample was also put to use in a study of T cells of mothers and their children. Turning to that study: Related mother-child pairs shared marginally more repertoire than unrelated pairs, though not significantly.

This chain links TRBV5-1 with TRBJ2-5, with 11 bases matching TRBD1. Sequencing was done on a sample of blood. The receptor's source is a boy aged 5-17 years in good health. The CDR3 here is CASSLGDRGSETQYF. CDR3 nucleotide sequence: TGCGCCAGCAGCTTGGGGGACAGGGGGTCGGAGACCCAGTACTTC. Together with reference TRBV5-1 and TRBJ2-5, the CDR3 gives the full variable domain: KAGVTQTPRYLIKTRGQQVTLSCSPISGHRSVSWYQQTPGQGLQFLFEYFSETQRNKGNFPGRFSGRQFSNSRSEMNVSTLELGDSALYLCASSLGDRGSETQYFGPGTRLLVL.